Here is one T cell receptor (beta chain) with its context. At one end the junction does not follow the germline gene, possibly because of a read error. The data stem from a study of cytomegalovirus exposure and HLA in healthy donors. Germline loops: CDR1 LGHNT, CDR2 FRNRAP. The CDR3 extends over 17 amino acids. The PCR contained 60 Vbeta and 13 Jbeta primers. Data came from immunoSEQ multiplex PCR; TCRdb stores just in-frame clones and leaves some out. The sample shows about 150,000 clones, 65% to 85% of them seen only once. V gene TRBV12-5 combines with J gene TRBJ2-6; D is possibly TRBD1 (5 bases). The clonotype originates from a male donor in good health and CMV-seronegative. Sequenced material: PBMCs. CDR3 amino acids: CASGLFVDNSGANGLTF. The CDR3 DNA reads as TGTGCTAGTGGTTTGTTCGTTGACAACTCTGGGGCCAACGGCCTGACTTTC.